This TCR beta chain was captured in a study of blood T cell dynamics during melanoma immunotherapy. Turning to the study itself: Metastatic melanoma patients received first-line pembrolizumab or nivolumab plus ipilimumab. Study-wide points: Unlike progressors, later disease-control patients had W3 repertoires gaining clonality or diversity. Whether repertoire-driving clones were melanoma-specific could not be determined.

To note about this clone: Its antigen is still unknown.

The ends were cut back, 3 bases at V and 1 base at J, with 8 bases in the middle. This CDR3 comprises 14 residues. Germline assignment: CDR1 SGDLS and CDR2 YYNGEE. The time point: week 3, after first cycle of checkpoint inhibitor. One draw preceded checkpoint blockade; another followed its first cycle at week 3. The protocol was immunoSEQ multiplex PCR, while the TCRdb copy is restricted to in-frame clones and leaves out a portion. The repertoire holds some 9,100 clones, with roughly 85% as singletons. Sample: blood, taken from a patient treated with checkpoint blockade. The V gene is TRBV9, the J gene TRBJ1-5; D is possibly TRBD1 (6 bases). This clonotype was obtained from a human donor with melanoma. The CDR3 protein is CASSGGASNQPQHF. CDR3 DNA sequence: TGTGCCAGCAGCGGGGGGGCCAGCAATCAGCCCCAGCATTTT.